This record looks at one T cell receptor beta chain sequence and its context. This clone was detected a few times. The antigen it binds to is not known. No base-level quality is on record; no much larger clone is a single base apart. The cysteine opens and the phenylalanine closes a CDR3 of 12 amino acids. The DNA shown is the 36-base CDR3, in frame from base 1. The germline V gene encodes CDR1 SGHTA and CDR2 FQGNSA. The junction carries 4 bases between V and J, which are trimmed by 2 bases and 4 bases respectively. The data stem from a study of cytomegalovirus exposure and HLA in healthy donors listed by TCRdb under 2017. A note on the overall study: The roughly 700 repertoires of the first cohort and the 95 to 150 validation repertoires were produced on the same platform, according to a later analysis. The aim of the study was to test whether cataloging public T cell receptors could identify signatures of past pathogen exposure. Besides the first cohort of 666 subjects, a separate validation cohort made up of 120 different subjects was used. To predict cytomegalovirus infection status, the study brought together high-throughput TCR immunosequencing, statistical association of individual TCRs with disease status, and machine learning.

The donors belonged to the validation cohort of around 120 subjects, which was separate from the roughly 680-subject first cohort. Receptor amplification or capture employed the immunoSEQ multiplex PCR assay. As for how the authors treated the data: A statistical classification framework was developed to diagnose cytomegalovirus status using the catalog of TCR beta chain sequences. TCRdb holds this immuneACCESS table with in-frame rearrangements only. Some clones are missing; in checked studies, unresolved V genes explain under half, and the rest has no known cause. For V, J and clone size, that table is used; D and trimming come from the DNA. Within this sample are about 160,000 clones, with roughly nine tenths of them counted one time only. The top ten clonotypes cover 5.7% of the sample. Overall study outcomes, separate from this receptor: Across donors, most TCR sequences were observed very rarely, whereas some public TCRs were present in many individuals. The classifier was reported to diagnose cytomegalovirus status with high specificity and sensitivity in both the original cohort and the validation cohort. The authors suggested that the approach could potentially be extended to other disease states and immunological phenotypes. A later analysis found that TCRs clustered in the first cohort also tended to co-occur in the approximately 120 validation repertoires, with approximately 93% of cluster scores above 0. The study gave a list of some 150 TCR beta chains associated with cytomegalovirus. In vitro tests confirmed that a few of the cytomegalovirus-associated TCR beta chains recognize cytomegalovirus antigens. The validation cohort had no HLA typing available for a later analysis, so co-occurrence within that cohort was assessed over all 130 or so repertoires.

The source of this sequence is a woman in her twenties or thirties in good health and CMV-seronegative. The sequencing input was PBMCs. The chain joins TRBV7-2 to TRBJ2-3, with the D gene too uncertain to name. The nucleotide sequence is TGTGCCAGCAGCTTATGGTCAGATACGCAGTATTTT. The translation is CASSLWSDTQYF.